This T cell receptor beta chain is from a study of a mutant IDH1 vaccine in newly diagnosed glioma. Time point: week 35, safety follow-up. The investigators gave 300 ug of mutant IDH1 20-mer peptide in each vaccine dose, together with topical imiquimod. Findings and limits, study-wide: No link was apparently found between pseudoprogression and changes in top peripheral T cell clonotypes. Overall, more than 80% of patients had vaccine-induced immune responses.

Profiling relied on immunoSEQ multiplex PCR, and the TCRdb table lists in-frame clones only, not all of them. This table holds about 50,000 clones, 80% to 85% found once. On this clone itself: The antigen remains undetermined.

Germline loops: CDR1 MNHNS, CDR2 SASEGT. Unmatched junction bases numbered 5, after V lost 6 bases and J lost 5 bases. This CDR3 comprises 13 residues. The genes are TRBV6-1 and TRBJ1-2; 8 bases are a match to TRBD1. The sample here was PBMCs, taken from a glioma patient whose treatment included an IDH1 peptide vaccine. The clonotype comes from a woman aged 18-29 years with glioma. The chain's CDR3 is CASRLTGEYGYTF. CDR3 in DNA: TGTGCCAGCAGACTGACAGGGGAATATGGCTACACCTTC.